The rows below give T cell receptor beta chains drawn from one sample of a study of blood T cells in healthy people across ages. Via MiXCR, TCRdb re-called the 5' RACE reads, giving one row per CDR3 protein. Among 720,000 or so distinct CDR3 sequences listed, 40% to 45% were seen once. The sequencing sample was made of blood. Receptor source: a man older than 75 in good health. Each CDR3 is given with its conserved first and last residue. D genes are given only for firm matches. Part of the rows lack a size; the others show once, few, many or a class for expanded clones.

>TRBV6-2/TRBV6-3|TRBJ2-7|-|few
TGTGCCAGCAGTTACGGGGCGGGGGCGACCTACGAGCAGTACTTC
CASSYGAGATYEQYF
>TRBV5-1|TRBJ2-7|-|-
TGCGCCAGCCCCGTTGCCGAGGTCGAGCAGTACTTC
CASPVAEVEQYF
>TRBV6-5|TRBJ2-3|TRBD2|-
TGTGCCAGCAGGGGACTAGCGACCCACACAGATACGCAGTATTTT
CASRGLATHTDTQYF
>TRBV4-3|TRBJ1-2|-|-
TGCGCCAGCAGCCAAGTTCAGGGTGTGGGCGGCTACACCTTC
CASSQVQGVGGYTF
>TRBV2|TRBJ2-2|-|-
TGTGCCAGCAGTGAAGGGACACGGACCGGGGAGCTGTTTTTT
CASSEGTRTGELFF
>TRBV6-5|TRBJ2-5|TRBD1|-
TGTGCCAGCACTTCCCAGGGGGCTCGCCAAGAGGCCCAGTACTTC
CASTSQGARQEAQYF
>TRBV24-1|TRBJ2-7|TRBD1|few
TGTGCCACCAGTGGCGGGACAGGGACGGCGTACGAGCAGTACTTC
CATSGGTGTAYEQYF
>TRBV20-1|TRBJ2-1|TRBD2|-
TGCAGTGCACATAATCTGCGGGGGGGCTCGGATGAGCAGTTCTTC
CSAHNLRGGSDEQFF
>TRBV5-1|TRBJ2-7|TRBD1|few
TGCGCCAGCAGATACTCCGACAGGGCGAACGAGCAGTACTTC
CASRYSDRANEQYF
>TRBV20-1|TRBJ1-2|-|-
TGCAGTGCTAGAGATATAAGGGGCTCTAACTATGGCTACACCTTC
CSARDIRGSNYGYTF
>TRBV12-3/TRBV12-4|TRBJ1-6|-|few
TGTGCCAGCAGTTTTTGGAGTTCACCCCTCCACTTT
CASSFWSSPLHF
>TRBV20-1|TRBJ2-3|TRBD1|few
TGCAGTGCGGGACAGGGGTTTTTAGATACGCAGTATTTT
CSAGQGFLDTQYF
>TRBV11-2|TRBJ2-7|-|many
TGTGCCAGCAGTGCCGGGCCCGGATACGAGCAGTACTTC
CASSAGPGYEQYF
>TRBV5-1|TRBJ2-7|-|-
TGCGCCAGCAGCCTGGACGCGGGACAGACCTACGAGCAGTACTTC
CASSLDAGQTYEQYF
>TRBV4-1|TRBJ2-3|-|many
TGCGCCAGCAGCCATCCAAACAGGGCCAATACGCAGTATTTT
CASSHPNRANTQYF
>TRBV2|TRBJ2-5|-|few
TGTGCCAGCGGAAGACAGTCAGGGGAGACCCAGTACTTC
CASGRQSGETQYF
>TRBV28|TRBJ2-7|-|-
TGTGCCAGCAGTTTATTGGAACCCTACGAGCAGTACTTC
CASSLLEPYEQYF
>TRBV6-2/TRBV6-3|TRBJ2-7|-|-
TGTGCCAGCAGCCAGGGGCTTACAGGGTCCTACGAGCAGTACTTC
CASSQGLTGSYEQYF
>TRBV6-2/TRBV6-3|TRBJ2-4|-|-
TGTGCCAGCAGGTCCAATAACAATGAGCAGTACTTC
CASRSNNNEQYF
>TRBV15|TRBJ2-3|TRBD1|-
TGTGCCACCAGCAGAGAGATATTTTGGGGACAGGGGACCACAGATACGCAGTATTTT
CATSREIFWGQGTTDTQYF
>TRBV29-1|TRBJ2-2|TRBD2|-
TGCAGCGTTGATGTTAGCGGGGGGAACACCGGGGAGCTGTTTTTT
CSVDVSGGNTGELFF
>TRBV7-9|TRBJ2-1|-|-
TGTGCCAGCAGCTTAGGACTACCAGGCTACAATGAGCAGTTCTTC
CASSLGLPGYNEQFF
>TRBV7-2|TRBJ2-3|TRBD2|-
TGTGCCAGCAGCAGGACTAGCGGGGGGGCGAGAGATACGCAGTATTTT
CASSRTSGGARDTQYF
>TRBV14|TRBJ2-1|TRBD1|-
TGTGCCAGCAGCCAAGATCTTGGGGACAGTTTATCCCATGAGCAGTTCTTC
CASSQDLGDSLSHEQFF
>TRBV4-3|TRBJ2-7|-|-
TGCGCCAGCAGCCAAGATGACAGGTTAAACCAATGGGATAACGAGCAGTACTTC
CASSQDDRLNQWDNEQYF
>TRBV4-3|TRBJ2-1|-|few
TGCGCCAGCAGCCAATGGACCCAACCAAATGAGCAGTTCTTC
CASSQWTQPNEQFF
>TRBV6-4|TRBJ2-1|TRBD1|few
TGTGCCAGCAGCCTTAGCTTTGGGACAGGCAATGAGCAGTTCTTC
CASSLSFGTGNEQFF
>TRBV20-1|TRBJ1-1|-|-
TGCAGTGCTAGAGATTCTAGGGTTAATAGGGGGGGGAACACTGAAGCTTTCTTT
CSARDSRVNRGGNTEAFF
>TRBV24-1|TRBJ2-1|-|-
TGTGCCACCAGTGCCCTAGGAGACGAGCAGTTCTTC
CATSALGDEQFF
>TRBV5-1|TRBJ2-5|-|-
TGCGCCAGCAGCTTGAAGGACGGGGCGGAGACCCAGTACTTC
CASSLKDGAETQYF
>TRBV6-6|TRBJ2-7|-|-
TGTGCCAGCGGTGGTGGGGAAGAGCAGTACTTC
CASGGGEEQYF
>TRBV24-1|TRBJ2-7|-|-
TGTGCCACCAGTGACCCAGGACACTCGAACGAGCAGTACTTC
CATSDPGHSNEQYF
>TRBV4-3|TRBJ1-3|-|-
TGCGCCAGCAGCCAAGACGTGGGGATCTCTGGAAACACCATATATTTT
CASSQDVGISGNTIYF